This T cell receptor beta chain emerged from a study of blood T cell repertoires in COVID-19. Produced via immunoSEQ multiplex PCR; TCRdb's table is partial and in-frame only. Here the sample spans 60,000 to 85,000 clones, approximately 83% being singletons. Sample: peripheral blood. The sequence was obtained from a human donor in a cohort sampled during active COVID-19.

The CDR3 bases are TGTGCCAGCAGTGGGACAGGGGGCCCGAGAGGAGTAAGAAACACCATATATTTT. This encodes CASSGTGGPRGVRNTIYF. The gene calls are TRBV6-1 and TRBJ1-3, with 11 nucleotides matching TRBD1. The CDR3 is made up of 18 amino acids. Germline V gives CDR1 MNHNS, CDR2 SASEGT. V gave up 4 bases and J gave up 5 bases; unmatched junction bases: 13.